This TCR beta chain comes out of a study of blood T cells in healthy people across ages. Next came a second PCR, run for roughly 6 to 11 cycles, which used a sample-barcoded 5' primer along with a J-beta primer mix. A single record per CDR3 protein comes from TCRdb applying MiXCR to the 5' RACE reads. The table shows around 500,000 distinct CDR3 sequences, with over 25% occurring only once. Germline V gene data show CDR1 as SGHRS and CDR2 as YFSETQ. This CDR3 contains 13 residues. Trimming left V 3 bases short and J 5 bases short, with 11 bases between. This sample was also put to use in a study of T cells of mothers and their children.

The V gene is TRBV5-1, the J gene TRBJ2-5, with a tentative D call TRBD2 (5 bases). The material sequenced was blood. The receptor was isolated from a boy aged 2 to 10 in good health. The CDR3 DNA is TGCGCCAGCAGCTCGGGATGGACTGAGACCCAGTACTTC. This codes for CASSSGWTETQYF.